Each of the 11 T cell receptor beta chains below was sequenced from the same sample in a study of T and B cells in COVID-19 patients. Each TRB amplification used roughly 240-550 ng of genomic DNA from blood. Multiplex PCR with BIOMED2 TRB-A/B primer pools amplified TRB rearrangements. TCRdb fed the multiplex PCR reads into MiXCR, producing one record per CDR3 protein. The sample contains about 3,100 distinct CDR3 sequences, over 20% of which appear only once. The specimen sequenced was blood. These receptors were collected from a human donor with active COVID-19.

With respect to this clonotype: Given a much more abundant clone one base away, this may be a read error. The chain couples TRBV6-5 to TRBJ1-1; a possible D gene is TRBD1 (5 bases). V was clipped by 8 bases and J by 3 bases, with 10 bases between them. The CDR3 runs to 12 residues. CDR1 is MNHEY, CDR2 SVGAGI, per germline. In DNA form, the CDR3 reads TGTGCCAGCGTGGGGGTGGACACTGAAGCTTTCTTT. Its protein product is CASVGVDTEAFF.

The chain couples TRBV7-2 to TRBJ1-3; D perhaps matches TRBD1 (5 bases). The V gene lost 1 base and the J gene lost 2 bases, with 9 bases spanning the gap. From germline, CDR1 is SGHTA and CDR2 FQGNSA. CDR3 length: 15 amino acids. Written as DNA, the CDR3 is TGTGCCAGCAGCTTAGAGGGCAGGGCTGGAAACACCATATATTTT. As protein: CASSLEGRAGNTIYF.

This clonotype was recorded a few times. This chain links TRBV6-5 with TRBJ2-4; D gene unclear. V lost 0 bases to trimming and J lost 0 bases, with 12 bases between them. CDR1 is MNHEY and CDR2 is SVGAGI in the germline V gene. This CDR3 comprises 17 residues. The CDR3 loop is CASSYSSILLAKNIQYF. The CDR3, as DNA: TGTGCCAGCAGTTACTCGAGCATCCTATTAGCCAAAAACATTCAGTACTTC.

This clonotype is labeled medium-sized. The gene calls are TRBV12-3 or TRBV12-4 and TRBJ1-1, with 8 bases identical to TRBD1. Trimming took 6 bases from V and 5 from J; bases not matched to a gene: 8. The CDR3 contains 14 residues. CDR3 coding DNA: TGTGCCAGCAGCTCTCAGGGGGCGGAAACTGAAGCTTTCTTT. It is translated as CASSSQGAETEAFF.

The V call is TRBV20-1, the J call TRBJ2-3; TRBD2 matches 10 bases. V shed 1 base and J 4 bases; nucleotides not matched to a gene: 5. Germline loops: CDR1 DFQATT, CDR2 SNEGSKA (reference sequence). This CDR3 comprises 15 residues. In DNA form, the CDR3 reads TGCAGTGCTAGAGGGCTAGCGGGAGTTCCAGATACGCAGTATTTT. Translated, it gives CSARGLAGVPDTQYF.

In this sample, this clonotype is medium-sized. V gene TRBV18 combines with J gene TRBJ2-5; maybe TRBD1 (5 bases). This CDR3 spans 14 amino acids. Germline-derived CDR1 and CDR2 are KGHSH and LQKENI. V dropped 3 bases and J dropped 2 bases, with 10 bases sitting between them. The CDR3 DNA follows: TGTGCCAGCTCACCCCGATGGACACAAGAGACCCAGTACTTC. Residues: CASSPRWTQETQYF.

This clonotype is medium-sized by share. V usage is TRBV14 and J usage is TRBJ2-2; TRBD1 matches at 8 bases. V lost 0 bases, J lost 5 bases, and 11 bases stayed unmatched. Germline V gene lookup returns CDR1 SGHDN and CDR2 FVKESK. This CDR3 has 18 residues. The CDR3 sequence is CASSQDGPGTGKTGELFF. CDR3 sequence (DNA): TGTGCCAGCAGCCAAGATGGTCCAGGGACAGGCAAAACCGGGGAGCTGTTTTTT.

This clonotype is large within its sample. The CDR3 spells CSVKDEKLFF. The CDR3 region has the DNA TGCAGCGTGAAGGATGAAAAACTGTTTTTT. The J gene is TRBJ1-4, the V gene TRBV29-1; no clear D. The CDR3 covers 10 residues. The V gene's germline CDR1 is SQVTM and CDR2 ANQGSEA. Trimming left V 6 bases short and J 6 bases short, with 5 bases between.

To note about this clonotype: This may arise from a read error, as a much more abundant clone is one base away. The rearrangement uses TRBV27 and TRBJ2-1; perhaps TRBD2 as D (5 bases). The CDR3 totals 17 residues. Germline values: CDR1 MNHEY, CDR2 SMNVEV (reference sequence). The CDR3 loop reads CASRPGLLLASYNEQLF. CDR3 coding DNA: TGTGCCAGCAGACCAGGACTTCTATTAGCCTCCTACAATGAGCAGTTATTC.

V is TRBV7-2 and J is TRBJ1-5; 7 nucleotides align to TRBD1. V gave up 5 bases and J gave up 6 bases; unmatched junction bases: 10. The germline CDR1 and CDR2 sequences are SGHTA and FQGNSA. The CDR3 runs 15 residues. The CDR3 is CASSPNQGEGQPQHF. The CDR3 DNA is TGTGCCAGCAGCCCCAATCAGGGGGAGGGTCAGCCCCAGCATTTT.

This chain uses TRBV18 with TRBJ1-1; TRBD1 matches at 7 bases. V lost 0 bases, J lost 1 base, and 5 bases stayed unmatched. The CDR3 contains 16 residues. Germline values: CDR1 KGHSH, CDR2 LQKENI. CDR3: CASSPPGTVPNTEAFF. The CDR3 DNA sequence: TGTGCCAGCTCACCACCAGGGACAGTCCCGAACACTGAAGCTTTCTTT.